The rows below give T cell receptor beta chains drawn from one sample of a study of PD-1 blockade in classical Hodgkin lymphoma. The assay was immunoSEQ multiplex PCR, and TCRdb's table has in-frame clones only and misses some. The sample shows under 70,000 clones, around 88% of them seen only once. Sequences were derived from peripheral blood mononuclear cells (PBMCs), sampled at baseline. Source of these receptors: a human donor with classical Hodgkin lymphoma. CDR3s include the opening cysteine and the closing phenylalanine or tryptophan. The D gene is left open where the match is weak. Clone size, where shown, is once, few, many, or a class for clones that have expanded.

size	J	V	D	length	DNA	CDR3
.	TRBJ1-2	TRBV18	TRBD1	15	TGTGCCAGCTCACAAGGGACAGGGGGCTTCGATGGCTACACCTTC	CASSQGTGGFDGYTF
.	TRBJ2-1	TRBV5-1	.	11	TGCGCCAGCAGCAATAGGGATGAGCAGTTCTTC	CASSNRDEQFF
.	TRBJ1-4	TRBV7-6	.	13	TGTGCCAGCAGCCCAAGCCCTGGTGAAAAACTGTTTTTT	CASSPSPGEKLFF
.	TRBJ1-1	TRBV7-2	.	13	TGTGCCAGCAGCTTCAACAGGGATATTGAAGCTTTCTTT	CASSFNRDIEAFF
.	TRBJ1-5	TRBV19	.	15	TGTGCCAGTAGTATGGGGCAGAGGAGCAATCAGCCCCAGCATTTT	CASSMGQRSNQPQHF
.	TRBJ1-5	TRBV21-1	.	19	TGTGCCAGCAGCAAAGTGGAGGCAGGGGGCGTCTATAGCAATCAGCCCCAGCATTTT	CASSKVEAGGVYSNQPQHF
.	TRBJ2-5	TRBV7-6	TRBD2	17	TGTGCCAGCAGCTTCCCACTAGCGGGGTCCAACCAAGAGACCCAGTACTTC	CASSFPLAGSNQETQYF
.	TRBJ1-1	TRBV10-1	.	12	TGCGCCAGCAGCCCCGGACGCACTGAAGCTTTCTTT	CASSPGRTEAFF
.	TRBJ1-5	TRBV7-9	.	13	TGTGCCAGCGTAGGTGATAGCAATCAGCCCCAGCATTTT	CASVGDSNQPQHF
.	TRBJ1-2	TRBV2	.	15	TGTGCCAGCAGTGAACTCACTTCGCGGGACTATGGCTACACCTTC	CASSELTSRDYGYTF
few	TRBJ1-5	TRBV19	.	14	TGTGCCAGTAGTATAGGGATGAGCAATCAGCCCCAGCATTTT	CASSIGMSNQPQHF
.	TRBJ2-7	TRBV9	.	14	TGTGCCAGCAGCGCCATTTATATCGGTGAAGAGCAGTACTTC	CASSAIYIGEEQYF